This T cell receptor beta chain was documented in a study of blood T cell repertoires in COVID-19. The wider study: Sites in the United States, Italy and Spain provided acute and convalescent COVID-19 samples. T cells, B-cell-depleted T cells, or PBMCs provided the cDNA or gDNA that served as material.

Original processing methods: Amplification of reference gene primers provided the estimated nucleated cell counts. Profiling relied on immunoSEQ multiplex PCR, and the TCRdb table lists in-frame clones only, not all of them. V and J calls and clone size are given by that table; D and trimming were obtained from the DNA. The sample lists a few hundred thousand clones, more than 75% occurring once. CDR1 LNHNV and CDR2 YYDKDF come from the germline V gene (reference sequence). V was cut by 0 bases and J by 0 bases, with 10 bases left in between. The CDR3 consists of 16 residues. The sequencing input was peripheral blood. The chain is built from TRBV15 and TRBJ2-3; weak D call: TRBD1 (5 bases). The origin of this receptor is a man aged 55-75 years who had recovered from COVID-19. DNA for the CDR3: TGTGCCACCAGCAGAGATCGACAGTCAAGCACAGATACGCAGTATTTT. This sequence encodes CATSRDRQSSTDTQYF.